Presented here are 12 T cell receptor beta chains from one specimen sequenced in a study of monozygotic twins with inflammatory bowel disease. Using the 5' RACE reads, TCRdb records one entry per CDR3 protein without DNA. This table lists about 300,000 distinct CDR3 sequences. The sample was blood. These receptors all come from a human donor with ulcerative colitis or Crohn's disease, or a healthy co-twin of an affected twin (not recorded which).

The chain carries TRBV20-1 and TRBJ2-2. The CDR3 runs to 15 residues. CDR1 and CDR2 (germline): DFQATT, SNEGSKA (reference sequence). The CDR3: CSTYPRVSRPGELFF.

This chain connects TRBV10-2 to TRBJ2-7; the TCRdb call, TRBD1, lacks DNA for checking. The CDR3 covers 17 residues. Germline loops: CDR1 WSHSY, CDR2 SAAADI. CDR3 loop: CASSESNAWDRVDEQYF.

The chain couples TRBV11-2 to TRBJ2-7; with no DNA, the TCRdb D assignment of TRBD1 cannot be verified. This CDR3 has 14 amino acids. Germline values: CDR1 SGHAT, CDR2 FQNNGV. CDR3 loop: CASSPRDSQYEQYF.

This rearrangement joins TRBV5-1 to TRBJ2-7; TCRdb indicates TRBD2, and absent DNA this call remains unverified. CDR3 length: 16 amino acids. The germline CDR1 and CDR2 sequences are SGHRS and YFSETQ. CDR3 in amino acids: CASSLGLAGLAYEQYF.

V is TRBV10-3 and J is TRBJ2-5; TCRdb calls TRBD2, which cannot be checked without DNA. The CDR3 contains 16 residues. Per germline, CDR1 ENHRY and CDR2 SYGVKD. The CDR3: CAISESRGMAQETQYF.

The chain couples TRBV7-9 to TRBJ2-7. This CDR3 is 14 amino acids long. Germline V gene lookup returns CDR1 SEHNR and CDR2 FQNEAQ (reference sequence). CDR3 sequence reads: CASRSSGSSYEQYF.

Here the CDR3 reads CASSLGGLTTDTQYF. The V gene is TRBV3-1, the J gene TRBJ2-3; TCRdb selects TRBD2, and the lack of DNA leaves this call unchecked. CDR1 and CDR2 (germline): LGHDT, YNNKEL (reference sequence). This CDR3 comprises 15 residues.

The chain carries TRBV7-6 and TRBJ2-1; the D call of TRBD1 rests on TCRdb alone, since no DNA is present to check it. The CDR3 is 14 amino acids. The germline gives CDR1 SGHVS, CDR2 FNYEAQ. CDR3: CASSLGDRPNEQFF.

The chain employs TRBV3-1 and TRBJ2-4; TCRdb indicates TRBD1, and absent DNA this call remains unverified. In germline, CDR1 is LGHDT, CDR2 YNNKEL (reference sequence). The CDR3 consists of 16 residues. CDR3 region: CASSQDGTGTKNIQYF.

The CDR3 sequence: CSASTQAYEQYF. The chain recombines TRBV20-1 with TRBJ2-7. This CDR3 has 12 residues. Germline CDR1 reads DFQATT; CDR2 reads SNEGSKA (reference sequence).

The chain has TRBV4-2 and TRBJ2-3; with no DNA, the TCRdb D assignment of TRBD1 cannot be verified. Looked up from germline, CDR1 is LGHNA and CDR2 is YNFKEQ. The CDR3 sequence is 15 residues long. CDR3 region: CASSQDQGSTDTQYF.

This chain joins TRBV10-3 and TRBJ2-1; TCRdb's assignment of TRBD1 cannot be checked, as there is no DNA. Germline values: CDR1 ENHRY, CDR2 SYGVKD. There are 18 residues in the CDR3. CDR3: CAISEHGEPDREKDEQFF.